This record looks at one TCR beta chain sequence and its context. Its ends do not fully match the called genes, so a read error is possible. This entry is derived from a study of CDR3 diversity in severe acne. TCRdb reanalysed the PCR reads using MiXCR and keeps one entry per CDR3 protein. This sample has roughly 93,000 distinct CDR3 sequences, with under 55% found just once. CDR3 size: 14 residues. Germline assignment: CDR1 SGHDT and CDR2 YYEEEE. The origin of this receptor is a male donor with severe acne vulgaris. The sequenced sample consisted of blood. The V call is TRBV5-6, the J call TRBJ1-3; D is ambiguous. Here the CDR3 DNA reads TGTGCCAGCAGCTTTACGGGCTCTGGAAACACCATGTATTTT. Translated: CASSFTGSGNTMYF.